Given below is one T cell receptor (beta chain) in context. Its target is not known. The sample comes from a study of neurological immune-mediated disorders. Synthesis of cDNA was accomplished via 5'RACE employing 10-nucleotide random UMIs. A single run covered 15-18 subjects with over 170 million TCR-beta sequences. TCRdb fed the 5' RACE reads into MiXCR, producing one record per CDR3 protein. This sample has approximately 52,000 distinct CDR3 sequences, with around 3.5% found just once. The study, taken as a whole, reports: The multiple sclerosis repertoire cluster lacked an association with any feature, whether clinical or MRI. Phylogenetic grouping assigned the repertoires of 18 of 34 multiple sclerosis patients to a single related-CDR3 cluster, which may represent a signature.

Trimming cost V 5 bases and J 4 bases, with 20 bases left between them. CDR3 length: 16 residues. CDR1 is SEHNR and CDR2 is FQNEAQ in the germline V gene (reference sequence). The sample consisted of PBMCs. This chain links TRBV7-9 with TRBJ1-1, with D perhaps matching TRBD1 (5 bases). This TCR came from a man in his forties with multiple sclerosis. CDR3 in DNA: TGTGCCAGCAGCAGCCAGGGAGCCCGTCGAGGCACTGAAGCTTTCTTT. It specifies CASSSQGARRGTEAFF.